This is a list of T cell receptor beta chains from one sample in a study of T cells after yellow fever vaccination. In TCRdb, the 5' RACE reads were re-called with MiXCR into one record per CDR3 protein. Among about 360,000 distinct CDR3 sequences, 6.2% were seen once, and the ten largest hold 15%. This specimen was PBMCs, taken 5 days after the yellow fever booster vaccination. The receptors were gathered from a man aged 30-40 years who received the YFV17D yellow fever vaccine. Both conserved end residues are part of each CDR3. The D gene is left open where the match is weak. The size entry is marked missing in some rows and otherwise reads once, few, many or a size class.

v_call: TRBV12-3/TRBV12-4
d_call: .
j_call: TRBJ2-3
cdr3_length: 16
clone_size: few
cdr3_aa: CATESPPGTLGYTQYF
cdr3_nt: TGTGCCACTGAATCCCCACCCGGGACACTCGGATATACGCAGTATTTT

v_call: TRBV5-3
d_call: .
j_call: TRBJ2-1
cdr3_length: 14
clone_size: many
cdr3_aa: CARSLAGPYNEQFF
cdr3_nt: TGTGCCAGAAGCTTGGCGGGACCCTACAATGAGCAGTTCTTC

v_call: TRBV20-1
d_call: .
j_call: TRBJ2-5
cdr3_length: 11
clone_size: many
cdr3_aa: CSAYRVETQYF
cdr3_nt: TGCAGTGCTTACAGGGTGGAGACCCAGTACTTC

v_call: TRBV5-1
d_call: TRBD1
j_call: TRBJ2-2
cdr3_length: 16
clone_size: many
cdr3_aa: CASSLADRVRTGELFF
cdr3_nt: TGCGCCAGCAGCTTAGCTGACAGGGTGCGGACCGGGGAGCTGTTTTTT

v_call: TRBV18
d_call: TRBD2
j_call: TRBJ2-1
cdr3_length: 17
clone_size: many
cdr3_aa: CASSPQMTSGRSREQFF
cdr3_nt: TGTGCCAGCTCACCCCAGATGACTAGCGGGAGGTCTAGAGAGCAGTTCTTC

v_call: TRBV25-1
d_call: TRBD2
j_call: TRBJ2-1
cdr3_length: 15
clone_size: .
cdr3_aa: CASSDSGRVNNEQFF
cdr3_nt: TGTGCCAGCAGTGATAGCGGGAGGGTAAACAATGAGCAGTTCTTC

v_call: TRBV20-1
d_call: .
j_call: TRBJ2-5
cdr3_length: 14
clone_size: many
cdr3_aa: CSASAQGGEETQYF
cdr3_nt: TGCAGTGCTAGTGCCCAGGGTGGGGAAGAGACCCAGTACTTC

v_call: TRBV6-2/TRBV6-3
d_call: TRBD2
j_call: TRBJ2-1
cdr3_length: 13
clone_size: .
cdr3_aa: CAHALAGRDEQFF
cdr3_nt: TGTGCCCACGCTCTAGCGGGAAGAGATGAGCAGTTCTTC

v_call: TRBV2
d_call: TRBD1
j_call: TRBJ2-5
cdr3_length: 16
clone_size: few
cdr3_aa: CASSEPGQGYQETQYF
cdr3_nt: TGTGCCAGCAGTGAACCGGGACAGGGGTACCAAGAGACCCAGTACTTC

v_call: TRBV5-4
d_call: .
j_call: TRBJ2-7
cdr3_length: 15
clone_size: many
cdr3_aa: CASTDNRVYPYEQYF
cdr3_nt: TGTGCCAGCACCGACAACCGGGTTTATCCCTACGAGCAGTACTTC

v_call: TRBV2
d_call: TRBD2
j_call: TRBJ2-3
cdr3_length: 14
clone_size: once
cdr3_aa: CASRRTSGGDTQYF
cdr3_nt: TGTGCCAGCAGGAGGACTAGCGGGGGAGATACGCAGTATTTT

v_call: TRBV11-1
d_call: TRBD2
j_call: TRBJ2-7
cdr3_length: 21
clone_size: few
cdr3_aa: CASSGTLSGTSGSRLDYEQYF
cdr3_nt: TGTGCCAGCAGCGGAACCTTATCCGGGACTAGCGGGAGTCGGTTAGACTACGAGCAGTACTTC

v_call: TRBV30
d_call: .
j_call: TRBJ1-3
cdr3_length: 12
clone_size: .
cdr3_aa: CAWISSGNTIYF
cdr3_nt: TGTGCCTGGATCAGCTCTGGAAACACCATATATTTT

v_call: TRBV7-9
d_call: .
j_call: TRBJ1-6
cdr3_length: 14
clone_size: .
cdr3_aa: CASSGSPDDSPLHF
cdr3_nt: TGTGCCAGCAGCGGAAGCCCAGATGATTCACCCCTCCACTTT

v_call: TRBV6-2/TRBV6-3
d_call: TRBD1
j_call: TRBJ2-5
cdr3_length: 16
clone_size: few
cdr3_aa: CASTDRATGLRETQYF
cdr3_nt: TGTGCCAGCACCGACAGGGCGACGGGCCTTCGGGAGACCCAGTACTTC

v_call: TRBV5-6
d_call: .
j_call: TRBJ2-7
cdr3_length: 14
clone_size: .
cdr3_aa: CASSFWTDTYEQYF
cdr3_nt: TGTGCCAGCAGCTTCTGGACAGACACCTACGAGCAGTACTTC

v_call: TRBV20-1
d_call: .
j_call: TRBJ2-3
cdr3_length: 11
clone_size: few
cdr3_aa: CSAGGTDTQYF
cdr3_nt: TGCAGTGCCGGAGGCACAGATACGCAGTATTTT

v_call: TRBV5-4
d_call: TRBD2
j_call: TRBJ2-1
cdr3_length: 17
clone_size: many
cdr3_aa: CASSGRTSGVGRNEQFF
cdr3_nt: TGTGCCAGCAGCGGACGGACTAGCGGGGTAGGAAGGAATGAGCAGTTCTTC

v_call: TRBV5-1
d_call: TRBD1
j_call: TRBJ1-5
cdr3_length: 14
clone_size: many
cdr3_aa: CASSLMGQNQPQHF
cdr3_nt: TGCGCCAGCAGCTTGATGGGACAGAATCAGCCCCAGCATTTT

v_call: TRBV10-3
d_call: .
j_call: TRBJ2-1
cdr3_length: 12
clone_size: .
cdr3_aa: CAIGPSPDEQFF
cdr3_nt: TGTGCCATCGGGCCGAGTCCGGATGAGCAGTTCTTC

v_call: TRBV7-9
d_call: TRBD2
j_call: TRBJ2-3
cdr3_length: 14
clone_size: few
cdr3_aa: CASGYGGATDTQYF
cdr3_nt: TGTGCCAGCGGTTACGGGGGGGCGACAGATACGCAGTATTTT

v_call: TRBV6-2/TRBV6-3
d_call: TRBD2
j_call: TRBJ2-1
cdr3_length: 14
clone_size: .
cdr3_aa: CASSRLAGGNEQFF
cdr3_nt: TGTGCCAGCAGTCGACTAGCGGGAGGGAATGAGCAGTTCTTC

v_call: TRBV5-6
d_call: .
j_call: TRBJ2-6
cdr3_length: 14
clone_size: many
cdr3_aa: CASRGGSGANVLTF
cdr3_nt: TGTGCCAGCAGAGGCGGCTCTGGGGCCAACGTCCTGACTTTC

v_call: TRBV11-2
d_call: .
j_call: TRBJ1-1
cdr3_length: 13
clone_size: .
cdr3_aa: CASSLDGWDQAFF
cdr3_nt: TGTGCCAGCAGCTTAGATGGTTGGGATCAAGCTTTCTTT

v_call: TRBV29-1
d_call: .
j_call: TRBJ2-7
cdr3_length: 13
clone_size: .
cdr3_aa: CSVSRGDSYEQYF
cdr3_nt: TGCAGCGTGTCACGAGGGGACTCCTACGAGCAGTACTTC

v_call: TRBV10-3
d_call: .
j_call: TRBJ2-6
cdr3_length: 16
clone_size: .
cdr3_aa: CAIRAQGPSGANVLTF
cdr3_nt: TGTGCCATCAGAGCACAGGGACCCTCTGGGGCCAACGTCCTGACTTTC

v_call: TRBV10-3
d_call: TRBD2
j_call: TRBJ2-5
cdr3_length: 15
clone_size: few
cdr3_aa: CAISAVGGPGETQYF
cdr3_nt: TGTGCCATCAGTGCAGTGGGAGGGCCAGGGGAGACCCAGTACTTC

v_call: TRBV28
d_call: .
j_call: TRBJ1-6
cdr3_length: 12
clone_size: .
cdr3_aa: CASKGPNSPLHF
cdr3_nt: TGTGCCAGCAAAGGCCCCAATTCACCCCTCCACTTT

v_call: TRBV4-3
d_call: TRBD2
j_call: TRBJ2-7
cdr3_length: 14
clone_size: .
cdr3_aa: CASSPRESGYEQYF
cdr3_nt: TGCGCCAGCAGCCCGCGGGAGAGCGGCTACGAGCAGTACTTC